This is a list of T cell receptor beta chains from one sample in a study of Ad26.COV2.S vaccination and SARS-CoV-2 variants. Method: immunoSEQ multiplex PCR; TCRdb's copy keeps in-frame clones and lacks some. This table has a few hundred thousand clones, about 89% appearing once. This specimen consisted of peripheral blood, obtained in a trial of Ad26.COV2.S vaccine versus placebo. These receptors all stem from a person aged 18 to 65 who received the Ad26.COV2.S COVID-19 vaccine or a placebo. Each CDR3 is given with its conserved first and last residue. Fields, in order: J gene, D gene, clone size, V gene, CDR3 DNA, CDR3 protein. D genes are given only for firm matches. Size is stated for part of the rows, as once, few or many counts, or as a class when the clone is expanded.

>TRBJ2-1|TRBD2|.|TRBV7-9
TGTGCCAGCAGCTCCCTAGGCGGGGGCTCCTACAATGAGCAGTTCTTC
CASSSLGGGSYNEQFF
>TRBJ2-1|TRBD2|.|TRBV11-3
TGTGCCAGCAGCCAAATGACTAGCGGGACCTACAATGAGCAGTTCTTC
CASSQMTSGTYNEQFF
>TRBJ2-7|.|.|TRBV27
TGTGCCAGCAGTTTCGCACAGTCCTACGAGCAGTACTTC
CASSFAQSYEQYF
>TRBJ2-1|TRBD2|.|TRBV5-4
TGTGCCAGCAGCTTCGGACTAGCGGGAGCCTACAATGAGCAGTTCTTC
CASSFGLAGAYNEQFF
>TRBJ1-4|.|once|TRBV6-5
TGTGCCACCTCGAGATGGGAATCAACTAATGAAAAACTGTTTTTT
CATSRWESTNEKLFF
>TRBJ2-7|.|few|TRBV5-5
TGTGCCAGCGGAACTGGGACATTATTATCCTACGAGCAGTACTTC
CASGTGTLLSYEQYF
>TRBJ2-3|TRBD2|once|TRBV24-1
TGTGCCACCAGCCTGACTAGCCATACGCAGTATTTT
CATSLTSHTQYF
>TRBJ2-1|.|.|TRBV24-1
TGTGCCACCAGTGGGGCCCACAATGAGCAGTTCTTC
CATSGAHNEQFF
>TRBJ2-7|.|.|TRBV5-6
TGTGCCAGCAGCTTCAGGGCGGATTACTACGAGCAGTACTTC
CASSFRADYYEQYF
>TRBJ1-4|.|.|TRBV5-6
TGTGCCAGCAGCCGAACCCTCTATGAAAAACTGTTTTTT
CASSRTLYEKLFF
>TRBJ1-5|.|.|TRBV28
TGTGCCAGCAGTTTAACCTCCCGTGTACAGCCCCAGCATTTT
CASSLTSRVQPQHF
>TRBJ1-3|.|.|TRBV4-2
TGTGCCAGCAGCCAAGATTGGGGGACACCGAGCTCTGGAAACACCATATATTTT
CASSQDWGTPSSGNTIYF
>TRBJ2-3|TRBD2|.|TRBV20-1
TGCAGTGCTAGTCCTAGCGGGAGCGCAGATACGCAGTATTTT
CSASPSGSADTQYF
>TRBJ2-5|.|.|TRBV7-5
TGTGCCAGTAGAAGCATAGCGGGAGCCAGGACGTACCAAGAGACCCAGTACTTC
CASRSIAGARTYQETQYF
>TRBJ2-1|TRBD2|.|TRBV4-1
TGCGCCAGCAGCCAAGATCTTGCGGGAGGATGGGAGCAGTTCTTC
CASSQDLAGGWEQFF
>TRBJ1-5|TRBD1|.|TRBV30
TGTGCCTGGAGGAAGAGCGTCGCGGACAGGGGGACTTATAGCAATCAGCCCCAGCATTTT
CAWRKSVADRGTYSNQPQHF
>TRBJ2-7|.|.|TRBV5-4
TGTGCCAGCACCGATTCCTACGAGCAGTACTTC
CASTDSYEQYF
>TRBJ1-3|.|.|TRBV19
TGTGCCAGTAGTATGGGGGTGCCCGGAAACACCATATATTTT
CASSMGVPGNTIYF
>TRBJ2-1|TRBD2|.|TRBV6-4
TGTGCCAGCAGTGTAAGAGCGGGAGACCCCAATGAGCAGTTCTTC
CASSVRAGDPNEQFF
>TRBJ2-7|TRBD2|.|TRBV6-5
TGTGCCAGCAGCCAGGGGCGGGGGGGCGAGCAGTACTTC
CASSQGRGGEQYF
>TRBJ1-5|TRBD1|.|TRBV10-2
TGCGCCAGCAGTGCCGGTTCCGGGACAGGAAAGCAGCCCCAGCATTTT
CASSAGSGTGKQPQHF
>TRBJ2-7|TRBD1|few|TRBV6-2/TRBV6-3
TGTGCCAGCAGTTACGGTAAGGGGGCTCCTCGCTCCTACGAGCAGTACTTC
CASSYGKGAPRSYEQYF